The present TCR beta chain was sequenced within a study of human T cells and chemical hapten exposure. General study findings and limits: Large CDR3 similarity clusters arose significantly more often from expanded TCRs than from controls.

CDR3 length equals 12 residues. Germline V gene lookup returns CDR1 SGHNT and CDR2 YENEEA. Trimming removed 0 bases from V and 10 bases from J, with 9 bases in between. Time point defined: pre-sensitization, week 0. Regarding treatment: therapeutic diphenylcyclopropenone sensitization with weekly scalp DPC. MiXCR was run by TCRdb on the RACE reads, yielding one entry per CDR3 protein. Found here are roughly 90,000 distinct CDR3 sequences, approximately 9.9% of them singletons; the top ten hold around 3.9%. About this clonotype itself: Its antigen is undetermined.

The receptor was isolated from a woman between 35 and 50 years old with alopecia areata. Some clones in this sample may be carry-over from other donors' samples. Sequenced here: whole blood, sampled in connection with sensitization to the hapten diphenylcyclopropenone (DPC). The V gene is TRBV11-3, the J gene TRBJ1-1; perhaps TRBD1 as D (6 bases). CDR3 sequence: CASSLEGGSAFF. CDR3 nucleotides: TGTGCCAGCAGCTTAGAAGGGGGATCAGCTTTCTTT. The entire variable domain, with the rest obtained from reference TRBV11-3 and TRBJ1-1, is as follows: EAGVVQSPRYKIIEKKQPVAFWCNPISGHNTLYWYLQNLGQGPELLIRYENEEAVDDSQLPKDRFSAERLKGVDSTLKIQPAELGDSAVYLCASSLEGGSAFFGQGTRLTVV.